This T cell receptor beta chain is from a study of blood T cell repertoires in COVID-19. Looking at the study overall: Material from acute and convalescent COVID-19 was sourced from the United States, Italy and Spain.

The CDR3 is 14 amino acids. V shed 0 bases, J shed 6 bases, and the junction held 1 base outside the gene matches. From germline, CDR1 is MNHNY and CDR2 SVGAGI (reference sequence). How the authors handled the data: Estimation of nucleated cell counts was performed using reference gene primer amplification. The table came from immunoSEQ multiplex PCR; TCRdb's copy has only in-frame clones and leaves some out. From that table come the V and J calls and clone size; the DNA was used to work out D and trimming. The repertoire holds some 88,000 clones, with about 90% as singletons. The clonotype originates from a human donor with active COVID-19. The donor label of this sample is uncertain. Specimen: peripheral blood. The chain joins TRBV6-6 to TRBJ2-1, with 8 bases aligning to TRBD1. The chain's CDR3 is CASSYSGQGNEQFF. The CDR3 DNA reads TGTGCCAGCAGTTACTCCGGACAGGGCAATGAGCAGTTCTTC.